The clone carrying this T cell receptor beta chain was seen only a few times. Its antigen is not known. TCRdb called the multiplex PCR reads again in MiXCR, with one record for every CDR3 protein. The table shows 20,000 or so distinct CDR3 sequences, with 55% to 80% occurring only once. This sample is part of a study of breast tumors, draining lymph nodes, adjacent tissues. Overall study findings and caveats: The data were judged consistent with most tumor T cells coming from lymph node and expanding in tumor.

Sequencing used tumor-adjacent breast tissue. The receptor was derived from a female donor with breast cancer. Some clones in this sample may be carry-over from other donors' samples.

In DNA, the CDR3 is TGTGCCAGCAGCGTTAAGACAGGGTCGCCGTCTGGCTACACCTTC. Translation: CASSVKTGSPSGYTF. The chain couples TRBV7-6 to TRBJ1-2; 7 nucleotides agree with TRBD1. CDR3 length equals 15 residues. Unmatched junction bases numbered 13, after V lost 5 bases and J lost 7 bases. Looked up from germline, CDR1 is SGHVS and CDR2 is FNYEAQ.